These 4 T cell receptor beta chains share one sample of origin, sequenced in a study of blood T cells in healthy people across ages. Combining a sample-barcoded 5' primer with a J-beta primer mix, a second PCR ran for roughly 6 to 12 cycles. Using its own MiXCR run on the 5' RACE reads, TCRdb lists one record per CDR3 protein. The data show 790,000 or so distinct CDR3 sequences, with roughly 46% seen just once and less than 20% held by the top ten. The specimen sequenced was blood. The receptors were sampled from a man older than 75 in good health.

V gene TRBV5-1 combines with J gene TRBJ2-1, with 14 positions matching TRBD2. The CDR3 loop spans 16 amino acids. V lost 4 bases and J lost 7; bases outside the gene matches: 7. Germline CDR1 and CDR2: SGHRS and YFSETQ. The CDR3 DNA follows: TGCGCCAGCAGCCGGGGCGGGACTAGCGGGAGAAATGAGCAGTTCTTC. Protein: CASSRGGTSGRNEQFF.

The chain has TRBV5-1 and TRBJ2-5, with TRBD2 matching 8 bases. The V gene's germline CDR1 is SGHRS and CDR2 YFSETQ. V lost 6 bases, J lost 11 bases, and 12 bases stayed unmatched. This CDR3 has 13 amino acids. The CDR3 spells CASNLRGGDEQYF. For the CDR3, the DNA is TGCGCCAGCAACCTACGGGGGGGCGATGAGCAGTACTTC. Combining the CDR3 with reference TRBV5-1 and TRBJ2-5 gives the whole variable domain KAGVTQTPRYLIKTRGQQVTLSCSPISGHRSVSWYQQTPGQGLQFLFEYFSETQRNKGNFPGRFSGRQFSNSRSEMNVSTLELGDSALYLCASNLRGGDEQYFGPGTRLLVL.

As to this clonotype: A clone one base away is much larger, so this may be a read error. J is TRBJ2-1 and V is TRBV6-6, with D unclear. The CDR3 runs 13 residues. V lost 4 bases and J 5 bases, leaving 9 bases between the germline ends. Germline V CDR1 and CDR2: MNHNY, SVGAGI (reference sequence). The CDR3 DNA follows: TGTGCCAGCAGTTGGCGGCTAGACAATGAGCAGTTCTTC. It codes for CASSWRLDNEQFF.

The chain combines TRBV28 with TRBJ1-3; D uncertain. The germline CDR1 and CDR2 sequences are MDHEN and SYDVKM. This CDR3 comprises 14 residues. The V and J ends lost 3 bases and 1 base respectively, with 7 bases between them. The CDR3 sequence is CASSFVGSGNTIYF. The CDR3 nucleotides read TGTGCCAGCAGTTTCGTCGGGTCTGGAAACACCATATATTTT.